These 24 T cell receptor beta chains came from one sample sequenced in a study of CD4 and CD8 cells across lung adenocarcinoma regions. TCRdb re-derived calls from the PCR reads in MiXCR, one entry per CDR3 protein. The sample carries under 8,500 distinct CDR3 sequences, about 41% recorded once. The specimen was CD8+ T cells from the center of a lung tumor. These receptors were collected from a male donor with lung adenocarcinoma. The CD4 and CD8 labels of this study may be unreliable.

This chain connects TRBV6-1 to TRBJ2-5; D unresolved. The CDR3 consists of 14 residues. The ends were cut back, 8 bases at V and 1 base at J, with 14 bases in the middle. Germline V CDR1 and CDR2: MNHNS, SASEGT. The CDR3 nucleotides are TGTGCCAGCGGAAAGGACCGCCGCCAAGAGACCCAGTACTTC. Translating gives CASGKDRRQETQYF.

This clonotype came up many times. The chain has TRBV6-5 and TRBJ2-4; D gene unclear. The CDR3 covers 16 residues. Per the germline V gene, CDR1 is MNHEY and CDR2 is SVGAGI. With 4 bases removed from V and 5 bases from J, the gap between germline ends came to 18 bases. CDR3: CASSSLASIRENIQYF. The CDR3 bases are TGTGCCAGCAGTTCGTTGGCTAGTATTAGGGAAAACATTCAGTACTTC.

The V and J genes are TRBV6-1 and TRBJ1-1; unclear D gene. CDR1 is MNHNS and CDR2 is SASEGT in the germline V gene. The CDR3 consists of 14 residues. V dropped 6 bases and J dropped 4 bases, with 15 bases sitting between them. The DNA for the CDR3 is TGTGCCAGCAGCCTAGAGCGGGTGAGCACTGAAGCTTTCTTT. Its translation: CASSLERVSTEAFF.

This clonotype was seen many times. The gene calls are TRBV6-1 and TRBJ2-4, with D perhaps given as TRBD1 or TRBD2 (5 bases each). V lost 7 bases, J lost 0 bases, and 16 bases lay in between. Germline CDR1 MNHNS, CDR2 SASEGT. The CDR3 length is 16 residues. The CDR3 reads CASKGESRLAKNIQYF. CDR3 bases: TGTGCCAGCAAAGGGGAGTCAAGGCTAGCCAAAAACATTCAGTACTTC.

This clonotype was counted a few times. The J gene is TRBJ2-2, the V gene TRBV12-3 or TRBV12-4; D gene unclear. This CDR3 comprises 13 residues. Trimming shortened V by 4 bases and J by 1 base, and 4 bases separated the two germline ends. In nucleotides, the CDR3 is TGTGCCAGCAGTTCTCTGAACACCGGGGAGCTGTTTTTT. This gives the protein CASSSLNTGELFF.

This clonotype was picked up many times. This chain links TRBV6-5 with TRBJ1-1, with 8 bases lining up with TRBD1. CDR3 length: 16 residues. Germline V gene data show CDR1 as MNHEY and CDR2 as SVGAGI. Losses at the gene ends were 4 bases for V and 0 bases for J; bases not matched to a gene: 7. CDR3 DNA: TGTGCCAGCAGTTCCACAGGGGGGGGTGTGAACACTGAAGCTTTCTTT. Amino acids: CASSSTGGGVNTEAFF.

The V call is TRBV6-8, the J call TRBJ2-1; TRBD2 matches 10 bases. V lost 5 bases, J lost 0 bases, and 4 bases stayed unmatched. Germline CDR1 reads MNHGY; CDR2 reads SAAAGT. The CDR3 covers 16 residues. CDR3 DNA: TGTGCCAGCAGTGTTCTAGCGGGAGACTCCTACAATGAGCAGTTCTTC. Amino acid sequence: CASSVLAGDSYNEQFF.

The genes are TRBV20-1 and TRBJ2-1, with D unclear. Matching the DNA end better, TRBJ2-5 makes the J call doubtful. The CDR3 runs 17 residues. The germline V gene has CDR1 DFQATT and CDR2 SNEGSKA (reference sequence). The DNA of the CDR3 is TGCAGTGCTAGAGATCGAGGATGGGGTGACTTTTTAGGGACCCAGTACTTC. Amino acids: CSARDRGWGDFLGTQYF.

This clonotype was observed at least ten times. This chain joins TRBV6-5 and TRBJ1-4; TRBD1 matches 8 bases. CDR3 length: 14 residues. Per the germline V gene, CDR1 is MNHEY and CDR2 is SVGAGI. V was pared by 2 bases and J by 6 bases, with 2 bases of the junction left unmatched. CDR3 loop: CASSYLTGDEKLFF. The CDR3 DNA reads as TGTGCCAGCAGTTACCTGACAGGGGATGAAAAACTGTTTTTT.

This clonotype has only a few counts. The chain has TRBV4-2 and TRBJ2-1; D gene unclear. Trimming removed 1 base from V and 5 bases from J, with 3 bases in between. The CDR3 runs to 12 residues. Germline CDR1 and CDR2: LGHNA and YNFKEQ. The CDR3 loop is CASSQGNNEQFF. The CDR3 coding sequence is TGTGCCAGCAGCCAAGGCAACAATGAGCAGTTCTTC.

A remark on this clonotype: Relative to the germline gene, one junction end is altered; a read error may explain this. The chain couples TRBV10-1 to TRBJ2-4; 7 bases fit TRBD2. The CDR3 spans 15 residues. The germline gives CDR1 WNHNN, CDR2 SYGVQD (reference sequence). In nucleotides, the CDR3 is TGCGGCAGCTTGCTGGGGGGGAGAGCCAAAAACACTCAGTATTTC. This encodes CGSLLGGRAKNTQYF.

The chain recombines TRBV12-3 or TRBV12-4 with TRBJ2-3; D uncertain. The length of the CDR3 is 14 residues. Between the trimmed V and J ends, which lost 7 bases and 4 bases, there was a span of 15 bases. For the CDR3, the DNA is TGTGCCAGCACGGCGCCCTTAAGCGCAGATACGCAGTATTTT. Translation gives CASTAPLSADTQYF.

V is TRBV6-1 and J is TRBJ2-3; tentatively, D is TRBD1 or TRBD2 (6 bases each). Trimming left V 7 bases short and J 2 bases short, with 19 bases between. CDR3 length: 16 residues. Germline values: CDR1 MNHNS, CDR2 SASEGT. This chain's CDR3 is CASMGQTGGYTDTQYF. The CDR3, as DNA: TGTGCCAGCATGGGTCAGACAGGAGGGTACACAGATACGCAGTATTTT.

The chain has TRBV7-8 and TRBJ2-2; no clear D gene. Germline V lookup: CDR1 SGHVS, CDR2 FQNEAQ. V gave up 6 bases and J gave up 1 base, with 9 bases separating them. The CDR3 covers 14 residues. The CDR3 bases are TGTGCCAGCAGGAGATCAGAGAACACCGGGGAGCTGTTTTTT. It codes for CASRRSENTGELFF. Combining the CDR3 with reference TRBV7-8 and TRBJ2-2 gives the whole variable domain GAGVSQSPRYKVAKRGQDVALRCDPISGHVSLFWYQQALGQGPEFLTYFQNEAQLDKSGLPSDRFFAERPEGSVSTLKIQRTQQEDSAVYLCASRRSENTGELFFGEGSRLTVL.

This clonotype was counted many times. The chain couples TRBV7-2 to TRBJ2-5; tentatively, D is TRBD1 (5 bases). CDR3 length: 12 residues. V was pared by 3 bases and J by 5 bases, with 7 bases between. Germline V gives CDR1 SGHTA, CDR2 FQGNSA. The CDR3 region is CASSLGRETQYF. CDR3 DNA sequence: TGTGCCAGCAGCTTGGGGCGGGAGACCCAGTACTTC.

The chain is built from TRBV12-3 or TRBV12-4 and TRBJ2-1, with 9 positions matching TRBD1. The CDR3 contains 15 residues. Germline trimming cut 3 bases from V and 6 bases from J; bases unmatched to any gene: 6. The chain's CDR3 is CASSFPGQGINEQFF. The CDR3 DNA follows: TGTGCCAGCAGTTTTCCGGGACAGGGAATCAATGAGCAGTTCTTC.

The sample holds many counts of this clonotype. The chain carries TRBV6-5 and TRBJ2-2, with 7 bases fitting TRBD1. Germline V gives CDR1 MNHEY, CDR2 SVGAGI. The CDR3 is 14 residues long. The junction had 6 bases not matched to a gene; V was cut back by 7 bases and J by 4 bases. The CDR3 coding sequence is TGTGCCAGCATTTGGGACAGACTCACCGGGGAGCTGTTTTTT. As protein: CASIWDRLTGELFF.

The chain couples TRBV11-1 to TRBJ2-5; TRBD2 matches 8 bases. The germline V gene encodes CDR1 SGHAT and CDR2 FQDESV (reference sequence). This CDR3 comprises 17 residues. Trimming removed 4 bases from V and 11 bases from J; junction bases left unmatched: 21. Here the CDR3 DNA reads TGTGCCAGCAGCTCCCCCGCCGGGACTAGAGCTCAGGGTGAGCAGTACTTC. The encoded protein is CASSSPAGTRAQGEQYF.

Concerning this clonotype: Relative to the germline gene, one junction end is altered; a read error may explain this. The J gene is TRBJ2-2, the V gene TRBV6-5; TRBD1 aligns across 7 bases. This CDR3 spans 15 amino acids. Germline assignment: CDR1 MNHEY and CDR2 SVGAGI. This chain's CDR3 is CASSYEGASTGALFF. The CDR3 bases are TGTGCCAGCAGTTACGAGGGGGCGAGCACCGGGGCGCTGTTTTTT.

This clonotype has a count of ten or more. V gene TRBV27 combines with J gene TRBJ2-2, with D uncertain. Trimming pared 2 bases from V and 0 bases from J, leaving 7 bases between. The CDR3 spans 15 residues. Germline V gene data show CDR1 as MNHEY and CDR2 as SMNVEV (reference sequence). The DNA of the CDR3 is TGTGCCAGCAGTTTAGCCGTCGCGAACACCGGGGAGCTGTTTTTT. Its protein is CASSLAVANTGELFF.

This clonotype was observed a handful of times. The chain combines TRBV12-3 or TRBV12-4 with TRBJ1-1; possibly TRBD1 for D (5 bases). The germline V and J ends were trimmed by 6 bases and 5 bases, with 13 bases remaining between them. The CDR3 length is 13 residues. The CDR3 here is CASRAGWGTEAFF. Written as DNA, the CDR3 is TGTGCCAGCAGGGCAGGGTGGGGTACTGAAGCTTTCTTT.

DNA of the CDR3: TGTGCCAGCAGTGAACAACTAGCGGGAGGGACCCAGTACTTC. Translating gives CASSEQLAGGTQYF. The chain carries TRBV6-1 and TRBJ2-5, with 12 bases fitting TRBD2. Germline V gene sequence: CDR1 MNHNS, CDR2 SASEGT. The CDR3 consists of 14 residues. V was pared by 2 bases and J by 7 bases, with 2 bases of the junction left unmatched.

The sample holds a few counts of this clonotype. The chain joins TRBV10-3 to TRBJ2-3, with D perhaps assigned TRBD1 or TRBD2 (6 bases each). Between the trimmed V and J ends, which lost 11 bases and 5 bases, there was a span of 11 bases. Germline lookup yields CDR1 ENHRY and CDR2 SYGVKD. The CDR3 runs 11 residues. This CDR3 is CAVQGLDTQYF. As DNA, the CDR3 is TGTGCCGTACAGGGACTAGATACGCAGTATTTT.

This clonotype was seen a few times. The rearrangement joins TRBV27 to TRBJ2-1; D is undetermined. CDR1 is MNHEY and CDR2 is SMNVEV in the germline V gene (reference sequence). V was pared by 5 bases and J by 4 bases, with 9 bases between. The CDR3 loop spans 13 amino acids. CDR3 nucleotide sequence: TGTGCCAGCAGTCCCACTAATTACAATGAGCAGTTCTTC. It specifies CASSPTNYNEQFF.